The entry below gives a single T cell receptor (beta chain) sequence along with its context. These data are taken from a study of T cell changes during pregnancy in multiple sclerosis. TCRdb keeps only in-frame clones here, not all; method: immunoSEQ multiplex PCR. The repertoire holds approximately 41,000 clones, approximately 94% seen once, with approximately 0.41% in the top ten. This CDR3 is built from 12 residues. Germline CDR1 reads SGHNT; CDR2 reads YENEEA. V was cut by 1 base and J by 7 bases, with 5 bases left in between. This TCR was sampled from a female donor with multiple sclerosis, enrolled in a pregnancy study. The input for sequencing was CD4+ T cells from peripheral blood mononuclear cells, taken in the second trimester of pregnancy. J is TRBJ2-1 and V is TRBV11-3; D unresolved. CDR3 DNA sequence: TGTGCCAGCAGCTTAGTTCGGAATGAGCAGTTCTTC. This gives the protein CASSLVRNEQFF.